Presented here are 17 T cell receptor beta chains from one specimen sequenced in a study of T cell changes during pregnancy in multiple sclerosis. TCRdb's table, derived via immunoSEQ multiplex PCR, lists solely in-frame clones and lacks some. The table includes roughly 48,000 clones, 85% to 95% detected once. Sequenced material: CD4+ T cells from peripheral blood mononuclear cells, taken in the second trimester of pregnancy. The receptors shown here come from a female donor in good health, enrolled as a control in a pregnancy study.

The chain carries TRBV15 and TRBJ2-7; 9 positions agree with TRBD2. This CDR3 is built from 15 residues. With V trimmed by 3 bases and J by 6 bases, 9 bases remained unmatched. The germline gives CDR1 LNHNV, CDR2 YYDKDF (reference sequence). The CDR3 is CATSRTGGLASEQYF. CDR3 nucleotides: TGTGCCACCAGCAGGACGGGGGGACTAGCTTCCGAGCAGTACTTC. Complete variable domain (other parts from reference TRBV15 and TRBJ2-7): DAMVIQNPRYQVTQFGKPVTLSCSQTLNHNVMYWYQQKSSQAPKLLFHYYDKDFNNEADTPDNFQSRRPNTSFCFLDIRSPGLGDTAMYLCATSRTGGLASEQYFGPGTRLTVT.

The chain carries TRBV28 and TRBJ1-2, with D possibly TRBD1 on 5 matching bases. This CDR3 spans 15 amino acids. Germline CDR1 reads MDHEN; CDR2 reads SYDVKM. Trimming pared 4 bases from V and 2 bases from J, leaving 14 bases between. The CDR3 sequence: CASSSRGGRNYGYTF. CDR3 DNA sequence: TGTGCCAGCAGTTCCCGCGGGGGACGGAACTATGGCTACACCTTC.

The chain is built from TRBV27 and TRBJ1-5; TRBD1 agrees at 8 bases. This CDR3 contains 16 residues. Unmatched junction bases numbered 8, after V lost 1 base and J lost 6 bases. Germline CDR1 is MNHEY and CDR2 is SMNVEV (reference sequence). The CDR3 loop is CASSLWGRGLGQPQHF. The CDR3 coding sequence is TGTGCCAGCAGTTTATGGGGCAGGGGGCTGGGTCAGCCCCAGCATTTT.

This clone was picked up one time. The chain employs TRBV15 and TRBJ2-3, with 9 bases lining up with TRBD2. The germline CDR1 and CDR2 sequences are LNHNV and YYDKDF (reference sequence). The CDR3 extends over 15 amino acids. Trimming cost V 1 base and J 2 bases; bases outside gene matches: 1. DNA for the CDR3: TGTGCCACCAGCAGAGGACTAGCGGTCACAGATACGCAGTATTTT. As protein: CATSRGLAVTDTQYF.

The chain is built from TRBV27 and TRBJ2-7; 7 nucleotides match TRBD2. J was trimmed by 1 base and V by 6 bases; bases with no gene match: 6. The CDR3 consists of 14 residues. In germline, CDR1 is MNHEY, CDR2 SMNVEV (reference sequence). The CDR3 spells CASRLAGESYEQYF. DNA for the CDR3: TGTGCCAGCAGGTTAGCGGGCGAGTCCTACGAGCAGTACTTC.

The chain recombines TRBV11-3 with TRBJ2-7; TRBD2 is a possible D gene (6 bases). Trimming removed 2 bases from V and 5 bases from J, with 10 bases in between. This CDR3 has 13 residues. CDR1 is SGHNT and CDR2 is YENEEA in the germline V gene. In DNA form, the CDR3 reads TGTGCCAGCAGCTTAAAGGGGAGGAACGAGCAGTACTTC. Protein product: CASSLKGRNEQYF.

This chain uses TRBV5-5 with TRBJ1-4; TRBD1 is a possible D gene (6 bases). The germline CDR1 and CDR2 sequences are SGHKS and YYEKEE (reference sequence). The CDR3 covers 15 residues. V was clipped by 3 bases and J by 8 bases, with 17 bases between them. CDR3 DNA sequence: TGTGCCAGCAGCTCCTACCCAGGGGTTAACGAAAAACTGTTTTTT. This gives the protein CASSSYPGVNEKLFF.

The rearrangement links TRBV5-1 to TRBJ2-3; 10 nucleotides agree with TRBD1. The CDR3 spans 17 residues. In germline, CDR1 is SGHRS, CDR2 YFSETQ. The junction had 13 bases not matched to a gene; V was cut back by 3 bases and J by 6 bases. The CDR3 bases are TGCGCCAGCAGCTCAACTCCCCCGGGACAGGGGACGGATACGCAGTATTTT. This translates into CASSSTPPGQGTDTQYF.

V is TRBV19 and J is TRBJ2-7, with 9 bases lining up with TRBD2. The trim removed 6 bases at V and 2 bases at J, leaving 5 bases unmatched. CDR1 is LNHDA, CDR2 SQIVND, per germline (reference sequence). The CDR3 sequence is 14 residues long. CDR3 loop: CASSWTSDAYEQYF. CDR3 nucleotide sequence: TGTGCCAGTAGCTGGACTAGCGATGCCTACGAGCAGTACTTC.

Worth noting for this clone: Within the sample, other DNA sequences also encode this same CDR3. The CDR3 DNA follows: TGTGCCAGCAGTCTGTTAAATCAGCCCCAGCATTTT. This sequence encodes CASSLLNQPQHF. The chain recombines TRBV28 with TRBJ1-5; D unclear. The ends were cut back, 5 bases at V and 4 bases at J, with 6 bases in the middle. The CDR3 consists of 12 residues. Germline CDR1 reads MDHEN; CDR2 reads SYDVKM.

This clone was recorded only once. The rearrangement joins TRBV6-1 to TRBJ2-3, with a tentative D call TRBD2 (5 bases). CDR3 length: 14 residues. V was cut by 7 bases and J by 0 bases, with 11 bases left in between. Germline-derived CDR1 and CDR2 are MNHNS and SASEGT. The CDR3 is CASTTGYSTDTQYF. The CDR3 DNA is TGTGCCAGCACCACGGGGTATAGCACAGATACGCAGTATTTT.

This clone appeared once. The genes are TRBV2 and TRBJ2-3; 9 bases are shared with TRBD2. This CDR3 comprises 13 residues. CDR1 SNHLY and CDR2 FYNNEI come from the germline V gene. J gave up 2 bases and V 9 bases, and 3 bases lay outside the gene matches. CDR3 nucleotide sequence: TGTGCCAGTAGCGGGGGCCTCACAGATACGCAGTATTTT. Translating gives CASSGGLTDTQYF.

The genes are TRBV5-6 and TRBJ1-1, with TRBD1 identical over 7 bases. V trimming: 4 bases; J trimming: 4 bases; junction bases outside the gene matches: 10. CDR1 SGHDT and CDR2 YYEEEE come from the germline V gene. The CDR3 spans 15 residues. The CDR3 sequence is CASSTLRAGGTEAFF. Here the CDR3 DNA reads TGTGCCAGCAGCACCCTAAGGGCAGGGGGCACTGAAGCTTTCTTT.

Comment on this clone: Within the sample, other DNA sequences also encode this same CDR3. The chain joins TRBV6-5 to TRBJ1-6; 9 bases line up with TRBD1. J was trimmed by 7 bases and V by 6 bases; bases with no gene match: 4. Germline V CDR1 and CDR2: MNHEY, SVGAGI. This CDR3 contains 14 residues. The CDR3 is CASSPGTGNSPLHF. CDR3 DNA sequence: TGTGCCAGCAGCCCCGGGACAGGGAATTCACCCCTCCACTTT.

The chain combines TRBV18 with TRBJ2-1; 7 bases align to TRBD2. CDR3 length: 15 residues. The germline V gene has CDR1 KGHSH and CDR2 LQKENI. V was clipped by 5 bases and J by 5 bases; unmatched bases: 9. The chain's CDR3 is CASSGEGDTHNEQFF. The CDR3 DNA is TGTGCCAGCTCAGGGGAGGGCGACACTCACAATGAGCAGTTCTTC.

The CDR3 region is CASSLEQFSYEQYF. The CDR3 DNA reads TGTGCCAGCAGTTTAGAACAGTTCTCCTACGAGCAGTACTTC. The chain uses TRBV28 and TRBJ2-7; no firm D call. This CDR3 spans 14 amino acids. Trimming removed 2 bases from V and 0 bases from J, with 8 bases in between. CDR1 and CDR2 (germline): MDHEN, SYDVKM. The full variable domain, rest sourced from reference TRBV28 and TRBJ2-7, is DVKVTQSSRYLVKRTGEKVFLECVQDMDHENMFWYRQDPGLGLRLIYFSYDVKMKEKGDIPEGYSVSREKKERFSLILESASTNQTSMYLCASSLEQFSYEQYFGPGTRLTVT.

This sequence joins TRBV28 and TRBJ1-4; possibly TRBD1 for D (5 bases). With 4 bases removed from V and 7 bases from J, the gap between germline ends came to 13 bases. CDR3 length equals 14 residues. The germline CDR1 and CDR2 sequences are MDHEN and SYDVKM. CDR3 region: CASSWGGRAEKLFF. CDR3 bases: TGTGCCAGCAGTTGGGGTGGCAGGGCTGAAAAACTGTTTTTT.